Below, 28 T cell receptor beta chains from the same sample are listed, as sequenced in a study of CD8+ T cells in alopecia areata. As for treatment: oral pan-JAK inhibitor, 5-10 mg twice daily. Extracted RNA was reverse transcribed into cDNA, the sequencing template. Some clones are missing from TCRdb's copy, which holds only in-frame ones; the method was immunoSEQ multiplex PCR. Here the sample spans roughly 120,000 clones, roughly 63% being singletons. The sequencing here drew on CD8+ T cells sorted from blood, taken at week 4, from a patient treated with tofacitinib. Receptors originate from a human donor with alopecia areata.

This clone was observed a handful of times. The chain combines TRBV28 with TRBJ2-7; TRBD1 agrees at 7 bases. The CDR3 covers 13 residues. CDR1 and CDR2 from the germline V gene are MDHEN and SYDVKM. With 5 bases clipped from V and 2 bases from J, the junction kept 3 bases outside the gene matches. The CDR3 region has the DNA TGTGCCAGCAGTGGGGACAGTACCTACGAGCAGTACTTC. Protein product: CASSGDSTYEQYF.

This clone has only a few counts. The chain recombines TRBV7-9 with TRBJ1-5; D gene uncertain. Germline V gene data show CDR1 as SEHNR and CDR2 as FQNEAQ (reference sequence). The CDR3 contains 15 residues. V was cut by 5 bases and J by 0 bases, with 11 bases left in between. CDR3 sequence: CASSPSGISNQPQHF. The CDR3, as DNA: TGTGCCAGCAGCCCCTCGGGCATTAGCAATCAGCCCCAGCATTTT.

This chain uses TRBV27 with TRBJ1-6, with D perhaps matching TRBD1 (6 bases). Germline V CDR1 and CDR2: MNHEY, SMNVEV (reference sequence). The CDR3 totals 15 residues. Trimming cost V 5 bases and J 1 base, with 9 bases left between them. The CDR3, as DNA: TGTGCCAGCAGTACCAGGGGATCCTATAATTCACCCCTCCACTTT. The encoded protein is CASSTRGSYNSPLHF.

This clone has more than one count but fewer than ten. The chain joins TRBV29-1 to TRBJ2-5, with D possibly being TRBD1 (6 bases). V lost 5 bases and J lost 0, with 13 bases in between. The germline V gene encodes CDR1 SQVTM and CDR2 ANQGSEA. The CDR3 is 14 residues long. The CDR3 here is CSVLNYRDQETQYF. CDR3 DNA sequence: TGCAGCGTTCTCAACTACAGGGACCAAGAGACCCAGTACTTC.

The chain joins TRBV25-1 to TRBJ1-6, with 7 bases identical to TRBD1. CDR1 and CDR2 from the germline V gene are MGHDK and SYGVNS. With V trimmed by 6 bases and J by 6 bases, 5 bases remained unmatched. The CDR3 is made up of 14 amino acids. CDR3 sequence: CASSAGQSNSPLHF. The CDR3 nucleotides are TGTGCCAGCAGCGCGGGACAGTCTAATTCACCCCTCCACTTT.

This chain connects TRBV2 to TRBJ1-5; D is undetermined. CDR1 SNHLY and CDR2 FYNNEI come from the germline V gene. This CDR3 comprises 13 residues. V was clipped by 3 bases and J by 5 bases, with 8 bases between them. CDR3 in DNA: TGTGCCAGCAGTGACGTCCTTGATCAGCCCCAGCATTTT. Translated, it gives CASSDVLDQPQHF.

The rearrangement uses TRBV29-1 and TRBJ2-7; D is perhaps TRBD1 (5 bases). The CDR3 is 11 residues long. Germline V lookup: CDR1 SQVTM, CDR2 ANQGSEA. V was trimmed by 8 bases and J by 3 bases, leaving 11 bases between them. Here the CDR3 reads CSTEGDYEQYF. CDR3 in DNA: TGCAGCACCGAAGGGGACTACGAGCAGTACTTC.

The V call is TRBV30, the J call TRBJ1-1; no clear D. The CDR3 spans 13 residues. V lost 1 base and J 11 bases, leaving 17 bases between the germline ends. CDR1 is GTSNPN, CDR2 SVGIG, per germline (reference sequence). The CDR3 spells CAWSARTSETAFF. The DNA for the CDR3 is TGTGCCTGGAGTGCCAGGACCTCAGAGACGGCTTTCTTT.

Written as DNA, the CDR3 is TGTGCCAGCGGGGAGGGGAACACTGAAGCTTTCTTT. Translation gives CASGEGNTEAFF. V gene TRBV11-2 combines with J gene TRBJ1-1; no reliable D call. Germline lookup yields CDR1 SGHAT and CDR2 FQNNGV. The CDR3 consists of 12 residues. V lost 8 bases to trimming and J lost 1 base, with 8 bases between them.

The chain has TRBV1 and TRBJ1-2. TRBV1 is labeled a pseudogene. This CDR3 contains 9 residues. The CDR3 sequence is CTPWGGYTF. CDR3 nucleotides: TGCACCCCGTGGGGTGGCTACACCTTC.

This clone was seen a handful of times. The chain recombines TRBV7-9 with TRBJ1-5; no definite D call. The CDR3 covers 14 residues. CDR1 is SEHNR and CDR2 is FQNEAQ in the germline V gene (reference sequence). V lost 3 bases and J 4 bases, leaving 10 bases between the germline ends. The CDR3 spells CASSFGHLNQPQHF. CDR3 nucleotide sequence: TGTGCCAGCAGCTTCGGCCACCTAAATCAGCCCCAGCATTTT.

The chain combines TRBV30 with TRBJ1-2; D not resolved. The CDR3 length is 13 residues. CDR1 is GTSNPN, CDR2 SVGIG, per germline (reference sequence). Deletions cut 2 bases from V and 0 bases from J, with 7 bases between. In nucleotides, the CDR3 is TGTGCCTGGAGTCCAGGACCTAACTATGGCTACACCTTC. Its protein is CAWSPGPNYGYTF.

This clone was seen a single time. V usage is TRBV2 and J usage is TRBJ2-4, with D perhaps matching TRBD1 (6 bases). The germline gives CDR1 SNHLY, CDR2 FYNNEI. V shed 6 bases and J shed 8 bases, with 14 bases lying between them. CDR3 length: 13 amino acids. The CDR3 loop reads CASRDRTEDIQYF. Here the CDR3 DNA reads TGTGCCAGCAGAGATCGGACAGAGGACATTCAGTACTTC.

The CDR3 DNA reads TGTGCCAGCTCAGGGGAGTACCAAGAGACCCAGTACTTC. Amino acids: CASSGEYQETQYF. V gene TRBV28 combines with J gene TRBJ2-5, with a possible D match to TRBD1 (6 bases). Germline V gene lookup returns CDR1 MDHEN and CDR2 SYDVKM. The CDR3 loop spans 13 amino acids. Between the trimmed V and J ends, which lost 8 bases and 0 bases, there was a span of 10 bases.

The V and J genes are TRBV29-1 and TRBJ1-1, with no clear D. Germline assignment: CDR1 SQVTM and CDR2 ANQGSEA. The CDR3 runs to 14 residues. V lost 5 bases, J lost 0 bases, and 13 bases lay in between. The CDR3 nucleotides read TGCAGCGTTATCTACGAACCCCTGAACACTGAAGCTTTCTTT. It is translated as CSVIYEPLNTEAFF.

V and J are TRBV6-5 and TRBJ1-2; D may be TRBD1 (5 bases). The V gene lost 6 bases and the J gene lost 8 bases, with 19 bases spanning the gap. The V gene's germline CDR1 is MNHEY and CDR2 SVGAGI. The CDR3 consists of 14 residues. The CDR3 DNA sequence: TGTGCCAGCAGGCAACAGGCCGTATCGGAGGGCTACACCTTC. Protein sequence: CASRQQAVSEGYTF.

The CDR3: CASRRGGTDTQYF. CDR3 nucleotides: TGTGCCAGCAGGCGGGGGGGCACAGATACGCAGTATTTT. The chain has TRBV6-6 and TRBJ2-3; 8 nucleotides match TRBD2. V shed 6 bases and J 1 base; nucleotides not matched to a gene: 0. Per the germline V gene, CDR1 is MNHNY and CDR2 is SVGAGI (reference sequence). This CDR3 contains 13 residues.

This sequence joins TRBV27 and TRBJ1-6, with 9 bases fitting TRBD1. The germline V gene has CDR1 MNHEY and CDR2 SMNVEV (reference sequence). J gave up 10 bases and V 4 bases, and 5 bases lay outside the gene matches. This CDR3 has 14 amino acids. CDR3 nucleotides: TGTGCCAGCAGTTCCTTAACAGGGGGCTCACCCCTCCACTTT. As protein: CASSSLTGGSPLHF.

The count of this clone is one. This chain joins TRBV27 and TRBJ2-1, with TRBD2 as a possible D gene (7 bases). Germline V CDR1 and CDR2: MNHEY, SMNVEV (reference sequence). The CDR3 is made up of 15 amino acids. Trimming left V 6 bases short and J 7 bases short, with 19 bases between. CDR3 bases: TGTGCCAGCAGAGTAATGGGGGGGCCGCTGAATGAGCAGTTCTTC. Translation gives CASRVMGGPLNEQFF.

The genes are TRBV30 and TRBJ1-1; D ambiguous. Germline V gives CDR1 GTSNPN, CDR2 SVGIG (reference sequence). Trimming pared 7 bases from V and 4 bases from J, leaving 16 bases between. The CDR3 covers 13 residues. The CDR3 sequence is CAFRIHGSTEAFF. CDR3 coding DNA: TGTGCCTTTAGGATCCATGGGAGCACTGAAGCTTTCTTT. Full variable domain (rest looked up from reference TRBV30 and TRBJ1-1): SQTIHQWPATLVQPVGSPLSLECTVEGTSNPNLYWYRQAAGRGLQLLFYSVGIGQISSEVPQNLSASRPQDRQFILSSKKLLLSDSGFYLCAFRIHGSTEAFFGQGTRLTVV.

V gene TRBV2 combines with J gene TRBJ2-1, with TRBD2 matching 12 bases. Germline trimming cut 4 bases from V and 7 bases from J; bases unmatched to any gene: 2. The germline CDR1 and CDR2 sequences are SNHLY and FYNNEI. The CDR3 spans 14 residues. The CDR3 sequence: CASSAGLAGNEQFF. CDR3 nucleotides: TGTGCCAGCAGTGCGGGACTAGCGGGTAATGAGCAGTTCTTC. The whole variable domain, remainder taken from reference TRBV2 and TRBJ2-1, is EPEVTQTPSHQVTQMGQEVILRCVPISNHLYFYWYRQILGQKVEFLVSFYNNEISEKSEIFDDQFSVERPDGSNFTLKIRSTKLEDSAMYFCASSAGLAGNEQFFGPGTRLTVL.

J is TRBJ2-1 and V is TRBV2, with D hard to call. CDR1 is SNHLY, CDR2 FYNNEI, per germline. Trimming left V 3 bases short and J 9 bases short, with 15 bases between. CDR3 length: 14 residues. CDR3 region: CASSDGNTPGEQFF. As DNA, the CDR3 is TGTGCCAGCAGTGATGGGAACACCCCGGGTGAGCAGTTCTTC.

The chain links TRBV29-1 to TRBJ1-2; D call uncertain. Germline V gives CDR1 SQVTM, CDR2 ANQGSEA. CDR3 length: 12 residues. V gave up 2 bases and J gave up 4 bases, with 8 bases separating them. The CDR3 coding sequence is TGCAGCGTTGAAAGGGAAACCTATGGCTACACCTTC. Amino acids: CSVERETYGYTF.

This clone is medium-sized. The chain's CDR3 is CASSYRHPNTGELFF. The CDR3 DNA is TGTGCCAGCAGTTATAGACACCCGAACACCGGGGAGCTGTTTTTT. The V call is TRBV5-4, the J call TRBJ2-2; D is undetermined. This CDR3 region has 15 residues. The germline V and J ends were trimmed by 5 bases and 0 bases, with 11 bases remaining between them. Germline CDR1 and CDR2: SGHNT and YYREEE (reference sequence).

This chain joins TRBV27 and TRBJ2-7, with 9 nucleotides matching TRBD1. The CDR3 spans 14 residues. In germline, CDR1 is MNHEY, CDR2 SMNVEV (reference sequence). V shed 3 bases, J shed 2 bases, and the junction held 2 bases outside the gene matches. In DNA form, the CDR3 reads TGTGCCAGCAGTTTGGGGGACAGGGCCTACGAGCAGTACTTC. It encodes CASSLGDRAYEQYF.

The rearrangement uses TRBV29-1 and TRBJ2-6; D is undetermined. CDR3 length: 15 residues. The V end lost 0 bases, the J end lost 0 bases, and 6 bases lay between the germline ends. Germline V CDR1 and CDR2: SQVTM, ANQGSEA. The DNA of the CDR3 is TGCAGCGTTGAAGAGGGAAGCTCTGGGGCCAACGTCCTGACTTTC. Translating gives CSVEEGSSGANVLTF.

V and J are TRBV27 and TRBJ1-5, with D possibly being TRBD1 (5 bases). The ends were cut back, 4 bases at V and 7 bases at J, with 14 bases in the middle. Germline CDR1 reads MNHEY; CDR2 reads SMNVEV (reference sequence). This CDR3 is 14 amino acids long. CDR3: CASSSGGEVQPQHF. As DNA, the CDR3 is TGTGCCAGCAGTTCTGGGGGGGAGGTACAGCCCCAGCATTTT.

V and J are TRBV28 and TRBJ2-7; no reliable D call. This CDR3 comprises 11 residues. Trimming stripped 6 bases from V and 4 bases from J, with 7 bases between. Germline V gene sequence: CDR1 MDHEN, CDR2 SYDVKM. The CDR3 loop is CASRSYYEQYF. DNA of the CDR3: TGTGCCAGCAGATCCTATTACGAGCAGTACTTC. Full variable domain (outside the CDR3, taken from reference TRBV28 and TRBJ2-7): DVKVTQSSRYLVKRTGEKVFLECVQDMDHENMFWYRQDPGLGLRLIYFSYDVKMKEKGDIPEGYSVSREKKERFSLILESASTNQTSMYLCASRSYYEQYFGPGTRLTVT.